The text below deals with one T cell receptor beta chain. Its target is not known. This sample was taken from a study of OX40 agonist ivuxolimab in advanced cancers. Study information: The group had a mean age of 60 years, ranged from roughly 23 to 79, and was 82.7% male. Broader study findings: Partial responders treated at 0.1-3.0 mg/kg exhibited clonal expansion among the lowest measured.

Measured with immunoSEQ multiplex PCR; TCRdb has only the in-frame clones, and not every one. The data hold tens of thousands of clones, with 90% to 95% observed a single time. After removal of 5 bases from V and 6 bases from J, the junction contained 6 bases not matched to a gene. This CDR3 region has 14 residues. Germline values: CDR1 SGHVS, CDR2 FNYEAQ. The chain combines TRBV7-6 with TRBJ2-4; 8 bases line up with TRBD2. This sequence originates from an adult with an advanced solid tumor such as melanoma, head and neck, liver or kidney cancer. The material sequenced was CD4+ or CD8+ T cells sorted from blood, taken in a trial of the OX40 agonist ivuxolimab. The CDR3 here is CASSVDSGGNIQYF. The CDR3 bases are TGTGCCAGCAGCGTAGACAGCGGGGGAAACATTCAGTACTTC.